The entry below describes one T cell receptor (beta chain). Its specificity is not known. Constant-segment primers served in 5'RACE that generated TCR alpha and TCR beta cDNA libraries bearing sample barcodes and UMIs. One entry per CDR3 protein, called by TCRdb with MiXCR from the 5' RACE reads. The sample comprises some 260,000 distinct CDR3 sequences, about a sixth of which are singletons, and roughly 3.6% rests with the top ten. This sample is drawn from a study of T-cell memory formation after mild COVID-19. Findings and limits, study-wide: Memory from before infection featured some responding clones, which suggests cross-reactive memory joined. The main location of contracting CD4+ clones was CM and EM, and that of contracting CD8+ clones was EMRA.

Looked up from germline, CDR1 is DFQATT and CDR2 is SNEGSKA (reference sequence). Trimming at V came to 0 bases and at J to 5 bases, leaving 4 bases not matched to a gene. CDR3 length: 14 amino acids. Sequencing input: PBMCs or a T cell subset sorted from them (not recorded which). This receptor was taken from a man aged 18 to 35 who had mild COVID-19 (a few samples of this study predate the infection). Cell type and time point are not known. The V call is TRBV20-1, the J call TRBJ2-5; TRBD2 matches at 9 bases. CDR3 protein: CSARDMRGGETQYF. CDR3 sequence (DNA): TGCAGTGCTAGAGATATGCGGGGGGGCGAGACCCAGTACTTC.